This T cell receptor beta chain was obtained from a study of blood T cell repertoires in COVID-19. In the original analysis: The assay estimated nucleated cells by amplifying reference gene primers. Sequenced by immunoSEQ multiplex PCR; TCRdb stores in-frame clones only, minus some. The D gene and trimming were derived from the DNA, and the V and J assignments and clone size from that table. Here the sample spans over 150,000 clones, approximately 84% being singletons. Participants' own reports of clinical history determined their cohort assignment. Recovery among Cohort 3 donors was established by two negative PCRs, clearance, or symptom resolution. The germline CDR1 and CDR2 sequences are SGHTA and FQGNSA. V was cut by 5 bases and J by 6 bases, with 31 bases left in between. This CDR3 contains 19 residues.

V gene TRBV7-2 combines with J gene TRBJ2-5; weak D call: TRBD2 (8 bases). The sequencing sample was made of PBMCs or T cells enriched from blood (not recorded which). The receptor was derived from a man between 40 and 49 years old who had recovered from COVID-19. CDR3 sequence (DNA): TGTGCCAGCAGCCCCCTCCCCGGGGGGGGCGTGACAGGGAGAAAGACCCAGTACTTC. It specifies CASSPLPGGGVTGRKTQYF. The full variable domain, its missing parts supplied by reference TRBV7-2 and TRBJ2-5, is GAGVSQSPSNKVTEKGKDVELRCDPISGHTALYWYRQSLGQGLEFLIYFQGNSAPDKSGLPSDRFSAERTGGSVSTLTIQRTQQEDSAVYLCASSPLPGGGVTGRKTQYFGPGTRLLVL.